This TCR beta chain is from a study of cytomegalovirus exposure and HLA in healthy donors. The study, taken as a whole, reports: In a later analysis, HLA-C alleles had the fewest associated TCRs, DRB1 alleles the most. Being productive about 87% or about 30% of the time was typical of most TCR beta V segments in an earlier analysis. Reportedly, diagnosis of cytomegalovirus status by the classifier showed high specificity and sensitivity. Later, an analysis showed that TCR beta chains associated with HLA were more clonally expanded than others that were equally common.

Primers: 60 Vbeta forward and 13 Jbeta reverse. TCRdb's copy holds only in-frame clones and misses some; the assay was immunoSEQ multiplex PCR. The sample holds about 160,000 clones, 65% to 80% seen once. To note about this clone: Its antigen is not identified. A junction boundary mismatches the germline segment, possibly from a read error.

The CDR3 consists of 14 residues. Germline CDR1 SGHDT, CDR2 YYEEEE. The source material was PBMCs. The receptor comes from a female donor in good health and CMV-seronegative. This chain uses TRBV5-6 with TRBJ2-2, with D maybe TRBD2 (5 bases). The CDR3 sequence is CASSLGGNAGELFF. DNA of the CDR3: TGTGCCAGCAGCTTGGGAGGGAACGCCGGGGAGCTGTTTTTT.